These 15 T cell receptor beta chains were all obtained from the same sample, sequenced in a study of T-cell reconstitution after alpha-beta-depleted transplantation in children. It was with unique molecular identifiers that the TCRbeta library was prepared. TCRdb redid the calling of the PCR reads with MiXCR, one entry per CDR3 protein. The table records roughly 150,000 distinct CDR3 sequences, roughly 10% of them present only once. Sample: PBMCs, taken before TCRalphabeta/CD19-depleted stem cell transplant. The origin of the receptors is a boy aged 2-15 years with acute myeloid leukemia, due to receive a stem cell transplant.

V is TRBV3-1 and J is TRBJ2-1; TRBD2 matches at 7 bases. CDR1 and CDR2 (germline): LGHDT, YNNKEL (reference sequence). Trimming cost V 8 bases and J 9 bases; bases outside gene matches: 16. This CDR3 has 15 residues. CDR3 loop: CASSQGPAGAFEQFF. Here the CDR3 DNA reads TGTGCCAGCTCCCAGGGTCCCGCGGGAGCTTTTGAGCAGTTCTTC.

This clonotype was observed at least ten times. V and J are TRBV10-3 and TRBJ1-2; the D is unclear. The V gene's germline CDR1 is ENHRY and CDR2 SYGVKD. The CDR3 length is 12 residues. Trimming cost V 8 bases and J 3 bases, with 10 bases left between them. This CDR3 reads CAISRGDYGYTF. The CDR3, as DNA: TGTGCCATCTCCCGGGGTGACTATGGCTACACCTTC.

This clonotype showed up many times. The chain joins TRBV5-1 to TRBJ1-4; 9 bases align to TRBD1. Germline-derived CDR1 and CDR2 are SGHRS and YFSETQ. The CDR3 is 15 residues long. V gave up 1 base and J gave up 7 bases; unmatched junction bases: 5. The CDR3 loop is CASSLRGQGREKLFF. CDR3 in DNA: TGCGCCAGCAGCTTGAGGGGACAGGGACGTGAAAAACTGTTTTTT.

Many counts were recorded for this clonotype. CDR3 coding DNA: TGTGCCAGCAGCTCCATAGGTAGCGGGAGGCCCACCGATACGCAGTATTTT. It codes for CASSSIGSGRPTDTQYF. This chain uses TRBV7-8 with TRBJ2-3; 10 nucleotides align to TRBD2. Germline CDR1 and CDR2: SGHVS and FQNEAQ. V lost 4 bases, J lost 6 bases, and 13 bases stayed unmatched. This CDR3 is 17 amino acids long.

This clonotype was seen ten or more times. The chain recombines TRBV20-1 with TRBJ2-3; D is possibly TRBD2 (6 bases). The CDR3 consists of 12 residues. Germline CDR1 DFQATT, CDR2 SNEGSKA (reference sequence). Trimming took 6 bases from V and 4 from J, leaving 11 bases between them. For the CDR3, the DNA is TGCAGTGCGGCGGGACCAGCAGATACGCAGTATTTT. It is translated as CSAAGPADTQYF.

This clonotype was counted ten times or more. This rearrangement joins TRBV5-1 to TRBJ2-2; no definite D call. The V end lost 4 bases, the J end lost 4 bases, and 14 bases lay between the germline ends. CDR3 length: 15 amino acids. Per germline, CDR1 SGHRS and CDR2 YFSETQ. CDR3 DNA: TGCGCCAGCAGCCAAAGGGTCCCTACCACCGGGGAGCTGTTTTTT. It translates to CASSQRVPTTGELFF.

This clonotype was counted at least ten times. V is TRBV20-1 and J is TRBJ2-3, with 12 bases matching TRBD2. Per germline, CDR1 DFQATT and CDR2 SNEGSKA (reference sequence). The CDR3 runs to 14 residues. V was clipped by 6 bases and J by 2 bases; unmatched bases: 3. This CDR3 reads CSAPSGRDTDTQYF. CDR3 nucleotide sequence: TGCAGTGCCCCTAGCGGGAGGGACACAGATACGCAGTATTTT.

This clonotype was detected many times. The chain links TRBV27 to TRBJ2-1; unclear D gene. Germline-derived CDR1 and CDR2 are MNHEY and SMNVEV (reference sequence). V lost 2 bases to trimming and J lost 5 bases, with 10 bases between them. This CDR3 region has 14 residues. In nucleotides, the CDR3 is TGTGCCAGCAGTTTAGCATACCCCAACAATGAGCAGTTCTTC. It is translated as CASSLAYPNNEQFF.

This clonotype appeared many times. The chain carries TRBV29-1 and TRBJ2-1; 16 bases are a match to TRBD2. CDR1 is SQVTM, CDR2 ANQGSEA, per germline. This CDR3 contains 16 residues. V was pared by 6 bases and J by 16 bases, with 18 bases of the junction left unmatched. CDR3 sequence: CSVGGAPGLAGGPEFF. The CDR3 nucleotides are TGCAGCGTGGGGGGAGCCCCGGGACTAGCGGGGGGGCCGGAATTCTTC.

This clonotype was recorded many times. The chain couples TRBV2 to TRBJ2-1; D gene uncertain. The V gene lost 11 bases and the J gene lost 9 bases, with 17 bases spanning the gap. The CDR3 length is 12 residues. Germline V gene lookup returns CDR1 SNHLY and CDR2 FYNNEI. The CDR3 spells CAVPTLGGEQFF. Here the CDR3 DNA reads TGTGCCGTACCCACCTTGGGCGGTGAGCAGTTCTTC.

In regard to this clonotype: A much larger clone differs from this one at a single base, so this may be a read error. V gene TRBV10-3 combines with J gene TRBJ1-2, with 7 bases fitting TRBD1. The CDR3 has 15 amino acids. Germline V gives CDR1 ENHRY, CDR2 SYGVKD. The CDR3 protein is CAISEMEGAGYGDTF. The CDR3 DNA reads TGTGCCATCAGTGAGATGGAGGGGGCTGGGTATGGCGACACCTTC.

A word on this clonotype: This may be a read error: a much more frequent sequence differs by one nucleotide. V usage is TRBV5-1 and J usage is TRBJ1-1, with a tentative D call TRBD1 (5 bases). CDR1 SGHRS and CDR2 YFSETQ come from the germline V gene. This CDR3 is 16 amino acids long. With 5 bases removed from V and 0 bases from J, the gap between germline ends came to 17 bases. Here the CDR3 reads CASRVTRDPMNTEAFF. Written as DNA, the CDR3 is TGCGCCAGCAGGGTGACCAGGGACCCAATGAACACTGAAGCTTTCTTT. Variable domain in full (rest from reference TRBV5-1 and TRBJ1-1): KAGVTQTPRYLIKTRGQQVTLSCSPISGHRSVSWYQQTPGQGLQFLFEYFSETQRNKGNFPGRFSGRQFSNSRSEMNVSTLELGDSALYLCASRVTRDPMNTEAFFGQGTRLTVV.

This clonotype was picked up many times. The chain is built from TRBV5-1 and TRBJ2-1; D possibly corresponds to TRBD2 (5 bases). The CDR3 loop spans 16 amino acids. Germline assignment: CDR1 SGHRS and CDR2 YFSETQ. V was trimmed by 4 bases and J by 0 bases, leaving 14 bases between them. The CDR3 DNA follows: TGCGCCAGCAGCCTAGTACTTGGGAGCTCCTACAATGAGCAGTTCTTC. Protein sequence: CASSLVLGSSYNEQFF.

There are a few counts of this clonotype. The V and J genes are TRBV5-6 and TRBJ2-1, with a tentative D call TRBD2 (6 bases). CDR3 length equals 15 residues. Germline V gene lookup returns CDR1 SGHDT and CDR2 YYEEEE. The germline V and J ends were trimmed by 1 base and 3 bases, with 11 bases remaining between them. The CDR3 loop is CASSLPGVYYNEQFF. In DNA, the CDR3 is TGTGCCAGCAGCTTGCCGGGAGTTTACTACAATGAGCAGTTCTTC.

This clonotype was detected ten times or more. In nucleotides, the CDR3 is TGTGCCAGCAGTTACTCGGTCACGGGAGGCCCCAAGTTCTTC. Amino acid sequence: CASSYSVTGGPKFF. V is TRBV6-5 and J is TRBJ2-1; TRBD2 matches 7 bases. V lost 0 bases and J lost 14; bases outside the gene matches: 10. The germline V gene has CDR1 MNHEY and CDR2 SVGAGI. The CDR3 totals 14 residues.